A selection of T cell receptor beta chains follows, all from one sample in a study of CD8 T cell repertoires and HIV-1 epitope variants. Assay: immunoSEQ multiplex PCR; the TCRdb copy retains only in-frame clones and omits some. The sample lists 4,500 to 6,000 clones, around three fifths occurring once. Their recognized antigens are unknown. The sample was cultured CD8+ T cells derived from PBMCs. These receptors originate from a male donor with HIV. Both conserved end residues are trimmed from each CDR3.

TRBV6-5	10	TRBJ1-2	ASSPGVGGYT
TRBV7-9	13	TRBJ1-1	ASSFLTDPNTEAF
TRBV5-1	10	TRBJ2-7	ASSGGVHEQY
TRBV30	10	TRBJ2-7	AWSVGSYEQY
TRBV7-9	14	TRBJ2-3	ASSSLTGEHPDTQY
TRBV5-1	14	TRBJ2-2	ASSPQGTLGTGELF
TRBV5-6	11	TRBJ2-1	ASSPGTVNEQF
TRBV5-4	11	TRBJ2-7	ASSLSDGYEQY
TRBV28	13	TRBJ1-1	ASGRQGYLDTEAF
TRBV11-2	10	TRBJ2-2	ASRVNTGELF
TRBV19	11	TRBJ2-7	ASSHGSLYEQY
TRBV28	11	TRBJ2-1	ASSILAGSEQF
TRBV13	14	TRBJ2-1	ASSISGRDMLNEQF
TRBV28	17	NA	ASTNGPRTSGSFGYEQY
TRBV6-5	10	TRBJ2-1	ASSSGWDEQF
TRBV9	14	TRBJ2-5	ASSVAERGYQETQY
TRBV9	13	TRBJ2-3	ASSTQQGDTDTQY
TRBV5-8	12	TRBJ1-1	ASLNPGGGTEAF
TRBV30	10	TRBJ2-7	AWSVGSYEQY
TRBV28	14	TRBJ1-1	ASSPSTEYKNTEAF
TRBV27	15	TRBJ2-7	ASSLRTSETGRYEQY
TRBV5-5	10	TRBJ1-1	ASSLGYSEAF
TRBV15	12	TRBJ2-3	ATSIVPLTDTQY
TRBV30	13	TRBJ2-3	ASISGHSYTDTQY
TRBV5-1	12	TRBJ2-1	ASSLGLRAGDLF
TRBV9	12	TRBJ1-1	ASSLTGRSTEAF
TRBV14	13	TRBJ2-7	ASSQVPVDLDEQY
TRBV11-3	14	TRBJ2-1	ASSPEDTERYNEQF
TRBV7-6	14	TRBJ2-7	ASSLGHPGESYEQY
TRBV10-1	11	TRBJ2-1	ASSENSHNEQF
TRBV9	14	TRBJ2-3	ASSAPPGRSTDTQY
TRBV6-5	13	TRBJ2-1	ASSWGGTDYTEQF
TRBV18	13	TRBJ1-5	ASSRGQGEGQPQH
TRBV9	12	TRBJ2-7	ASSAWTGGNEQY
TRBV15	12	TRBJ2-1	ATSRDRAGGEQF
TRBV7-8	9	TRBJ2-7	ASSSDYEQY
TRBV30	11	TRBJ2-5	AGTGGRGETQY
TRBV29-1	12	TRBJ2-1	SPDLAGEVNEQF
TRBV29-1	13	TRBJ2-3	SVYSSAGGTDTQY
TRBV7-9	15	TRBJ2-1	ASSSTDPARSYNEQF
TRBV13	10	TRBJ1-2	ASSLGNYGYT
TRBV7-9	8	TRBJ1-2	ASSEYGYT
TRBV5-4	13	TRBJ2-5	ASSQGGAGEETQY
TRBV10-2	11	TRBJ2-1	ASKLAGNNEQF
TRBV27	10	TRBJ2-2	ASSSLTGELF
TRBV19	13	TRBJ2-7	ASSTPNTGVAEQY
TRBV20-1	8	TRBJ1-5	SADAQPQH
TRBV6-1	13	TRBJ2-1	ASSESPPVYNEQF
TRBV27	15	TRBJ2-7	ASSLFPHRGLFDEQY
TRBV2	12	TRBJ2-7	ASLGTLKTYEQY
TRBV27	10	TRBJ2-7	ASSLEFYEQY
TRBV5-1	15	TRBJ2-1	ASSPILAGGRYNEQF
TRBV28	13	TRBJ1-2	ASLFGGSWGYGYT
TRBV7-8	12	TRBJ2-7	ASSTDRASYEQY